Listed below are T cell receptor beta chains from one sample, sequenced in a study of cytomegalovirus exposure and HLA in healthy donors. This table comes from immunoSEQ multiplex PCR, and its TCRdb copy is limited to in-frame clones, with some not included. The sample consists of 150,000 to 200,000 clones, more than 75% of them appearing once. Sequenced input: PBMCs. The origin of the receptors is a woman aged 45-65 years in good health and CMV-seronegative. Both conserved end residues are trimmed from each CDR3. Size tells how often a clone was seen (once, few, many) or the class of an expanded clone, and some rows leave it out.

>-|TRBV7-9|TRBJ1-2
ASSPGQGGGYT
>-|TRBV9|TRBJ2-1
ASSKKAQLSYNEQF
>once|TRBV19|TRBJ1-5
ASHDSLSYSNQPQH
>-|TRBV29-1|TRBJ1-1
SVGDRGLEAF
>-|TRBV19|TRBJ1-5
ASGQGAGQPQH
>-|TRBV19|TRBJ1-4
ASSPGAVNEKLF
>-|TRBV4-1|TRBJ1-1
ASSQFPQGWPGTEAF
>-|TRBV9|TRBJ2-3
ASSQAGLVRTDTQY
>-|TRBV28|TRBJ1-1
ASSYDRGRTEAF
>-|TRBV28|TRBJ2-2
ASSLRFLAGELF
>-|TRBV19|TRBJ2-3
ASSLAGTGVTDTQY
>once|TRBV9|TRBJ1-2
ASSVETGGGYT
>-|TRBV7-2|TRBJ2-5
ASSRQGREETQY
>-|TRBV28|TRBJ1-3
ASSPVSRGYSSGNTIY
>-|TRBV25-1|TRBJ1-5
ASSLTGLGPQH
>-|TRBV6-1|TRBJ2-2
ASSGPLQGSETYTGELF
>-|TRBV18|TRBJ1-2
ASSPGQAIYGYT
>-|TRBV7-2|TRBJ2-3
ASSLVQGMVDTQY
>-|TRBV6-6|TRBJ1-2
ASSYSDTLLGYT
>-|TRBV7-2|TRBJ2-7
ASSPTVYEQY
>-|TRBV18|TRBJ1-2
ASSPFGEGYGYT
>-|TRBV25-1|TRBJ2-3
ASSEWTSGSRTDTQY
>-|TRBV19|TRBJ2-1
ASSIRWSSYNEQF
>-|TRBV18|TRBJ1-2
ASSPLTGGDYGYT
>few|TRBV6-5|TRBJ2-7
ASSSGTSGNYEQY
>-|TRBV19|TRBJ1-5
ASNFVPLGGRQPQH
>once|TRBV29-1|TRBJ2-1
SVGRVSYNEQF
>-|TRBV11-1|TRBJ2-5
ASSLHQGPQETQY
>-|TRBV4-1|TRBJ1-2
ASSQALIGQGRRPNYGYT
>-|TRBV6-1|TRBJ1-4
ASSETGMGRVNEKLF
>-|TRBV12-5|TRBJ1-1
ASGLGGGAEAF
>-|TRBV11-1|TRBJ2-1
ASSLENGRDEQF
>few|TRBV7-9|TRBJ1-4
ASSAGGTANEKLF
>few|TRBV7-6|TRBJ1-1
ASSLGAETEAF
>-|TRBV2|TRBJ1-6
ASSENRSKNSPLH
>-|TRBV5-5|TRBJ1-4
ASSWGRQRATNEKLF
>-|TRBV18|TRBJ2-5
ASSRDKQETQY
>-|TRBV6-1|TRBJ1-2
ASRVTGLSGYT